Listed here are 27 T cell receptor beta chains from one sample, sequenced in a study of response to subunit inactivated influenza vaccine. MiXCR, applied by TCRdb to the RT-PCR reads, yields one record per CDR3 protein. The sample lists 590,000 or so distinct CDR3 sequences, around 15% occurring once. Specimen: PBMCs from blood, collected roughly 2 weeks before vaccination. These receptors all stem from a middle-aged man who received an inactivated influenza vaccine.

The V and J genes are TRBV7-2 and TRBJ2-7, with D possibly called TRBD1 or TRBD2 (5 bases each). This CDR3 region has 15 residues. CDR1 and CDR2 from the germline V gene are SGHTA and FQGNSA. Trimming left V 3 bases short and J 5 bases short, with 17 bases between. CDR3 loop: CASSLGPGRSDEQYF. The CDR3 DNA reads TGTGCCAGCAGCTTGGGTCCGGGACGTAGTGACGAGCAGTACTTC.

This clonotype was seen a handful of times. CDR3: CASSVGQFYEQYF. The CDR3 DNA reads as TGTGCCAGCAGTGTGGGACAGTTCTACGAGCAGTACTTC. V and J are TRBV6-1 and TRBJ2-7; 7 bases match TRBD1. Germline assignment: CDR1 MNHNS and CDR2 SASEGT. V dropped 4 bases and J dropped 3; count of bases not matched to a gene: 3. There are 13 residues in the CDR3.

This clonotype was seen only a few times. CDR3 residues: CASSFGSTRGNTGELFF. The CDR3 DNA is TGTGCCAGCAGCTTTGGTTCCACTCGGGGGAACACCGGGGAGCTGTTTTTT. The chain links TRBV7-9 to TRBJ2-2, with TRBD2 as a possible D gene (5 bases). The CDR3 is 17 residues long. The germline V gene has CDR1 SEHNR and CDR2 FQNEAQ (reference sequence). V lost 3 bases to trimming and J lost 1 base, with 15 bases between them.

J is TRBJ1-4 and V is TRBV20-1, with D perhaps TRBD1 (5 bases). The CDR3 spans 14 residues. Germline V CDR1 and CDR2: DFQATT, SNEGSKA (reference sequence). V lost 6 bases and J 7 bases, leaving 18 bases between the germline ends. CDR3 sequence (DNA): TGCAGTGCCACCCAGGGAAGGGTCGGTGAAAAACTGTTTTTT. Amino acids: CSATQGRVGEKLFF.

This clonotype was found many times. J is TRBJ2-2 and V is TRBV7-2; TRBD2 matches at 11 bases. V shed 2 bases, J shed 6 bases, and the junction held 2 bases outside the gene matches. Germline values: CDR1 SGHTA, CDR2 FQGNSA. The CDR3 has 15 amino acids. Here the CDR3 DNA reads TGTGCCAGCAGCTTAATAGCGGGGGGGGCCGGGGAGCTGTTTTTT. Protein product: CASSLIAGGAGELFF.

This clonotype has only a few counts. The rearrangement uses TRBV5-1 and TRBJ2-2, with a weak D call TRBD1 (5 bases). Trimming left V 0 bases short and J 6 bases short, with 15 bases between. This CDR3 comprises 16 residues. The germline gives CDR1 SGHRS, CDR2 YFSETQ. DNA of the CDR3: TGCGCCAGCAGCTTGGGGGCGTCCCAGGGTCCCGGGGAGCTGTTTTTT. Encoded protein: CASSLGASQGPGELFF.

This clonotype was counted at least ten times. The chain employs TRBV7-6 and TRBJ2-2; D call uncertain. The CDR3 has 14 residues. V was shortened by 1 base and J by 7 bases, with 10 bases between the two germline ends. CDR1 and CDR2 (germline): SGHVS, FNYEAQ. The CDR3 region has the DNA TGTGCCAGCAGCTTAGGGGTAGGCGGCGGGGAGCTGTTTTTT. Residues: CASSLGVGGGELFF.

This clonotype showed up just a few times. The chain uses TRBV2 and TRBJ2-3; tentatively, D is TRBD1 (5 bases). Trimming shortened V by 7 bases and J by 6 bases, and 17 bases separated the two germline ends. Germline V gene data show CDR1 as SNHLY and CDR2 as FYNNEI. The CDR3 totals 14 residues. The CDR3 DNA reads as TGTGCCAGCACCCCGAATAGGGGCGCGGATACGCAGTATTTT. Protein: CASTPNRGADTQYF.

The chain carries TRBV6-5 and TRBJ2-7; TRBD2 is a possible D gene (6 bases). CDR3 length: 15 residues. From germline, CDR1 is MNHEY and CDR2 SVGAGI. V was cut by 3 bases and J by 6 bases, with 18 bases left in between. CDR3 DNA sequence: TGTGCCAGCAGTTATCAGACTCTTTACGGGGGCGAGCAGTACTTC. This gives the protein CASSYQTLYGGEQYF.

The CDR3 coding sequence is TGTGCCAGCAGTTTAACAGGGGTACCTACCTACGAGCAGTACTTC. Translation gives CASSLTGVPTYEQYF. The rearrangement joins TRBV6-5 to TRBJ2-7, with 7 bases aligning to TRBD1. The trim removed 4 bases at V and 2 bases at J, leaving 8 bases unmatched. CDR1 and CDR2 from the germline V gene are MNHEY and SVGAGI. The CDR3 totals 15 residues.

The sample holds a few counts of this clonotype. The chain links TRBV12-3 or TRBV12-4 to TRBJ2-1, with 8 nucleotides matching TRBD2. The length of the CDR3 is 14 residues. The V segment lost 7 bases and the J segment 4 bases; nucleotides outside the gene matches: 6. The CDR3 DNA follows: TGTGCCAGCATCGCGGGGGGCCGGTACAATGAGCAGTTCTTC. Residues: CASIAGGRYNEQFF.

This clonotype was found many times. The V call is TRBV4-3, the J call TRBJ2-3; D not resolved. Germline V gene lookup returns CDR1 LGHNA and CDR2 YSLEER. V was trimmed by 0 bases and J by 2 bases, leaving 15 bases between them. The length of the CDR3 is 17 residues. As DNA, the CDR3 is TGCGCCAGCAGCCAAGATATTTCGAGACTCCTCACAGATACGCAGTATTTT. Protein sequence: CASSQDISRLLTDTQYF.

The chain links TRBV5-5 to TRBJ2-3; tentatively, D is TRBD1 (6 bases). Per germline, CDR1 SGHKS and CDR2 YYEKEE (reference sequence). The CDR3 extends over 16 amino acids. The V gene lost 5 bases and the J gene lost 0 bases, with 16 bases spanning the gap. CDR3 nucleotides: TGTGCCAGCAGTGCGTTTAGGGGGTCGAGCACAGATACGCAGTATTTT. This translates into CASSAFRGSSTDTQYF.

The rearrangement uses TRBV27 and TRBJ2-1; 11 bases are a match to TRBD2. The CDR3 is made up of 13 amino acids. Germline trimming cut 5 bases from V and 15 bases from J; bases unmatched to any gene: 9. The V gene's germline CDR1 is MNHEY and CDR2 SMNVEV (reference sequence). The CDR3 protein is CASSHRTSGRRFF. The DNA of the CDR3 is TGTGCCAGCAGTCACAGGACTAGCGGGCGACGGTTCTTC.

This rearrangement joins TRBV7-8 to TRBJ2-7; 7 bases map to TRBD1. This CDR3 has 15 amino acids. The V gene end was trimmed by 5 bases and the J gene end by 3 bases; junction bases not matched to a gene: 10. Germline CDR1 reads SGHVS; CDR2 reads FQNEAQ. The CDR3 DNA follows: TGTGCCAGCAGCATTAACTCCCGGGACAGCTACGAGCAGTACTTC. It encodes CASSINSRDSYEQYF.

This clonotype has only a few counts. The chain recombines TRBV7-2 with TRBJ1-2, with D perhaps matching TRBD1 (5 bases). This CDR3 has 13 residues. V lost 0 bases and J lost 8, with 10 bases in between. CDR1 and CDR2 from the germline V gene are SGHTA and FQGNSA. The CDR3 DNA is TGTGCCAGCAGCTTAGCTGATCAGGGCGGCTACACCTTC. It is translated as CASSLADQGGYTF. Supplemented by reference TRBV7-2 and TRBJ1-2, the full variable domain reads GAGVSQSPSNKVTEKGKDVELRCDPISGHTALYWYRQSLGQGLEFLIYFQGNSAPDKSGLPSDRFSAERTGGSVSTLTIQRTQQEDSAVYLCASSLADQGGYTFGSGTRLTVV.

The chain links TRBV7-2 to TRBJ1-2; D remains ambiguous. V lost 4 bases to trimming and J lost 4 bases, with 13 bases between them. Germline CDR1 SGHTA, CDR2 FQGNSA. The CDR3 contains 14 residues. The CDR3 reads CASSSHLGSYGYTF. The CDR3 region has the DNA TGTGCCAGCAGCTCCCATTTGGGGAGCTATGGCTACACCTTC.

This clonotype was picked up a small number of times. The chain uses TRBV5-5 and TRBJ2-4; D might be TRBD1 (5 bases). The V and J ends lost 1 base and 2 bases respectively, with 10 bases between them. The length of the CDR3 is 15 residues. CDR1 is SGHKS and CDR2 is YYEKEE in the germline V gene (reference sequence). The CDR3 spells CASSLYSGTKNIQYF. The CDR3 nucleotides are TGTGCCAGCAGCTTGTACTCAGGGACCAAAAACATTCAGTACTTC.

There are a few counts of this clonotype. J is TRBJ2-7 and V is TRBV18; tentative D call: TRBD1 (6 bases). This CDR3 region has 14 residues. Trimming took 0 bases from V and 4 from J, leaving 10 bases between them. Germline V CDR1 and CDR2: KGHSH, LQKENI. This CDR3 reads CASSPPPGAYEQYF. The DNA for the CDR3 is TGTGCCAGCTCACCACCCCCAGGGGCGTACGAGCAGTACTTC.

A single count supports this clonotype. The rearrangement links TRBV27 to TRBJ2-6; 8 nucleotides match TRBD1. Germline CDR1 reads MNHEY; CDR2 reads SMNVEV (reference sequence). CDR3 length: 17 residues. V was pared by 3 bases and J by 4 bases, with 8 bases of the junction left unmatched. This CDR3 reads CASSFQRQGTGANVLTF. The CDR3 DNA reads TGTGCCAGCAGTTTCCAACGACAGGGGACAGGGGCCAACGTCCTGACTTTC.

In its sample, this clonotype was seen many times. The V call is TRBV12-3 or TRBV12-4, the J call TRBJ1-2; no firm D call. V lost 7 bases and J 0 bases, leaving 9 bases between the germline ends. The CDR3 has 13 residues. The CDR3 region is CASTTSANYGYTF. Here the CDR3 DNA reads TGTGCCAGCACCACCTCAGCTAACTATGGCTACACCTTC.

CDR3 sequence: CASSPRGQGRETQYF. CDR3 nucleotide sequence: TGTGCCAGCTCACCACGGGGACAGGGGCGAGAGACCCAGTACTTC. This chain links TRBV18 with TRBJ2-5; TRBD1 agrees at 10 bases. Trimming removed 1 base from V and 4 bases from J; junction bases left unmatched: 3. This CDR3 has 15 residues. Germline lookup yields CDR1 KGHSH and CDR2 LQKENI.

This clonotype has a handful of counts. The CDR3 here is CASRRTGDNSPLHF. The DNA of the CDR3 is TGTGCCAGCAGGAGGACAGGGGATAATTCACCCCTCCACTTT. V gene TRBV9 combines with J gene TRBJ1-6; 9 positions agree with TRBD1. Germline lookup yields CDR1 SGDLS and CDR2 YYNGEE. The CDR3 consists of 14 residues. The V and J ends lost 5 bases and 5 bases, in that order; junction bases with no gene match: 2.

This clonotype was seen a handful of times. V and J are TRBV12-3 or TRBV12-4 and TRBJ2-2; TRBD2 is a possible D gene (6 bases). The CDR3 runs 15 residues. V dropped 7 bases and J dropped 2 bases, with 14 bases sitting between them. CDR3 in DNA: TGTGCCAGCAAACTTCGGAGGGAAAACACCGGGGAGCTGTTTTTT. Translating it yields CASKLRRENTGELFF.

This clonotype has more than one count but fewer than ten. CDR3 protein: CASRSGAGETQYF. The DNA for the CDR3 is TGTGCCAGCAGATCGGGGGCTGGGGAGACCCAGTACTTC. V is TRBV7-9 and J is TRBJ2-5; D may correspond to TRBD1 or TRBD2 (6 bases each). Germline V gene lookup returns CDR1 SEHNR and CDR2 FQNEAQ (reference sequence). CDR3 size: 13 residues. V was shortened by 6 bases and J by 5 bases, with 13 bases between the two germline ends.

This clonotype was counted at least ten times. The rearrangement links TRBV28 to TRBJ2-5; 8 positions agree with TRBD2. The CDR3 loop spans 16 amino acids. Trimming at V came to 4 bases and at J to 1 base, leaving 8 bases not matched to a gene. Germline V gene sequence: CDR1 MDHEN, CDR2 SYDVKM. The CDR3 nucleotides read TGTGCCAGCAGTTCGGTTAGCGGGGTCCTCCAAGAGACCCAGTACTTC. Translation gives CASSSVSGVLQETQYF.

There are a few counts of this clonotype. The V call is TRBV19, the J call TRBJ2-1; tentative D call: TRBD1 (5 bases). The germline V gene has CDR1 LNHDA and CDR2 SQIVND (reference sequence). The CDR3 extends over 17 amino acids. Trimming shortened V by 1 base and J by 7 bases, and 20 bases separated the two germline ends. The CDR3 protein is CASSIAPTALPNNEQFF. DNA for the CDR3: TGTGCCAGTAGTATAGCCCCGACAGCACTCCCTAATAATGAGCAGTTCTTC.